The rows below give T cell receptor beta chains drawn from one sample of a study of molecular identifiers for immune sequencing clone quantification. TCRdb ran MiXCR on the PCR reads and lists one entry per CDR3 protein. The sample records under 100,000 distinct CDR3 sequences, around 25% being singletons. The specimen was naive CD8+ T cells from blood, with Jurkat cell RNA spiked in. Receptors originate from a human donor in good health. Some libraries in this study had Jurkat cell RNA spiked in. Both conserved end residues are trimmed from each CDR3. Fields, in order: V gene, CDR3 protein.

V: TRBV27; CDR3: ASSLSGSIYEQY
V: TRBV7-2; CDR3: ASSLEGAGWEETQY
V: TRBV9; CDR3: ASSPSTTWGPTDTQY
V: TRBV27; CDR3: ASSPGLPNYEQY
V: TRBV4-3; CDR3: ASSQDRGYNEQF
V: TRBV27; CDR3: ASSQGFSEQF
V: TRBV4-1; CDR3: ASSPRAGIGYEQY
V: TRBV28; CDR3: ASLPTGHNEQF
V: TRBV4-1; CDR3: ASSQGQTEAF
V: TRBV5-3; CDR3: ASGYTGQGGETQY
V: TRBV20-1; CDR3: SARDSWEANIQY
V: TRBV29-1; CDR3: SHPWGTEAF
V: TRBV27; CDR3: ASSPLGGSEAF
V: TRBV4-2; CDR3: ASSPAPRDVLDTQY
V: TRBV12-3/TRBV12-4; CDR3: ASSLPSPYPDTQY
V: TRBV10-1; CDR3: ASGETGATEAF
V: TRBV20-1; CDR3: SANPGLAGARLYEQY
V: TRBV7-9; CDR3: ASSKAADTQY
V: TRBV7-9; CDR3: ASSLALAGGPSSYNEQF
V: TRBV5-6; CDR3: ASSLRTAWEAF
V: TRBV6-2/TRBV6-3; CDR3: ASRPYDKAGTGEADTQY
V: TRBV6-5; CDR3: ASSSPGTDNEQF
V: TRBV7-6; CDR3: ASSPSADRDTQY
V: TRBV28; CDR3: ASSFPGYEQY
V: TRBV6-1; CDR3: ASSESGLAGFYEQY
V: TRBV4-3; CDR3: ASSQDWGIYEQY
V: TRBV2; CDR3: ASSEAGNRIDEQF
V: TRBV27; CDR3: ASSLYRASKTEAF
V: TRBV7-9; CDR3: ARSLMGYEQY
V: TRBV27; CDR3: ASSPPPGGVEQY
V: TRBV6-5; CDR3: ASSYGAGFAEAF
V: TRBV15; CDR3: ATSRDLGYRGQETQY
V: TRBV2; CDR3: ASSELGQGSTEAF
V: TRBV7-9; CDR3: ASSLAPGTEAF
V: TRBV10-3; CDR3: AISESAEEQY
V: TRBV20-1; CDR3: SATSGVSSYEQY
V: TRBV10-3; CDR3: AISESTGIYGYT
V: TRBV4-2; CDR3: ASSLRETGGSTEAF
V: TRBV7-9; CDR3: ASSSRWSEQY
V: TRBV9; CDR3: ASSVGTGNEQF
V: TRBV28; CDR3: ASRHRQAGTEAF
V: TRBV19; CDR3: ASSIVPGAYGYT
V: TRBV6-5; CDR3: ASSYYQASYEQY
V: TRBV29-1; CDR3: SVVFSGEGFGYEQY
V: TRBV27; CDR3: ASSSPGTGVETQY
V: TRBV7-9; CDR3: ASGSVPGQSTNEKLF
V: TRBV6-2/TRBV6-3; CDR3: ASTWTGGPEQY
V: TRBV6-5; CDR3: ASSRQPSSYNEQF
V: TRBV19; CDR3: ASSKEGQETQY
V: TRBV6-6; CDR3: ASSLFTGVQF
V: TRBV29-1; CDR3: SVEGLACRLYEQY
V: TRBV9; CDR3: ASSGSSSSYNEQF
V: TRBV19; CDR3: ASSNPYNEQF
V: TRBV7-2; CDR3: ASSPGVSTDTQY
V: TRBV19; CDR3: ASSLQGLVTEAF
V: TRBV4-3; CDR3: ASSQDRQGYEQY
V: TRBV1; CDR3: TSSQGGSGIIYEQY
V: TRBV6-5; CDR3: ASRELRGDQPQH
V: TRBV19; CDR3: ASSIAPSPGWEQY
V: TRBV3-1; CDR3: ASSQDGGRDADQPQH